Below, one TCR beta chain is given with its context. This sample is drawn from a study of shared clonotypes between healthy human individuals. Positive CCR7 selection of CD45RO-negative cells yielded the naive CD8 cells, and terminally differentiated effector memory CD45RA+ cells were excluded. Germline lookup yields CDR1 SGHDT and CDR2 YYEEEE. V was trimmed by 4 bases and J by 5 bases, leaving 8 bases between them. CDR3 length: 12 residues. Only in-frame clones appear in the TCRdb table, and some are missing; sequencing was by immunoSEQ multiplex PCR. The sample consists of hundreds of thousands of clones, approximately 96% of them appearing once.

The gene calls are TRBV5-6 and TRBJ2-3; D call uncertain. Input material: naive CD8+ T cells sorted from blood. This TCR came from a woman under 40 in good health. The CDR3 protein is CASSITVDTQYF. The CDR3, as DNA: TGTGCCAGCAGCATTACGGTAGATACGCAGTATTTT.